The clone carrying this T cell receptor (beta chain) was picked up a small number of times. This entry belongs to a study of a mutant IDH1 vaccine in newly diagnosed glioma. After removal of 6 bases from V and 1 base from J, the junction contained 10 bases not matched to a gene. Germline V gives CDR1 MNHEY, CDR2 SMNVEV (reference sequence). This CDR3 has 16 amino acids. Libraries were prepared by immunoSEQ multiplex PCR; TCRdb keeps only in-frame clonotypes and omits some of them. The table records tens of thousands of clones, more than 65% of them present only once. Time point defined: baseline, week 1 (first vaccination visit). The treatment here: pre-vaccination baseline after standard-of-care therapy. Tumors from donors were new WHO grade 3 or 4 IDH1-mutant astrocytomas with ATRX loss.

This specimen consisted of PBMCs, obtained from a glioma patient treated with radiotherapy, temozolomide or both. This TCR was recovered from a man younger than 45 with glioma. The chain carries TRBV27 and TRBJ1-2; 8 bases line up with TRBD1. The CDR3 DNA follows: TGTGCCAGCAGCCAATCCCCCGGACAGGGTAACTATGGCTACACCTTC. As protein: CASSQSPGQGNYGYTF.